The rows below give T cell receptor beta chains drawn from one sample of a study of OX40 agonist ivuxolimab in advanced cancers. The method was immunoSEQ multiplex PCR; TCRdb's version includes in-frame clones alone and lacks a portion of them. This sample carries tens of thousands of clones, roughly 90% of them seen once, and the ten largest clones take 23%. The input for sequencing was CD4+ or CD8+ T cells sorted from blood, taken in a trial of the OX40 agonist ivuxolimab. The receptor source for this set is an adult with an advanced solid tumor such as melanoma, head and neck, liver or kidney cancer. The CDR3 runs from the conserved cysteine through the conserved F or W. Fields, in order: V gene, J gene, clone size, D gene, CDR3 DNA, CDR3 protein. D genes are given only for firm matches. Size is stated for part of the rows, as once, few or many counts, or as a class when the clone is expanded.

V gene: TRBV30; J gene: TRBJ2-2; clone size: .; D gene: .; CDR3 DNA: TGTGCCTTCCTTCGACCCGGGGAGCTGTTTTTT; CDR3 protein: CAFLRPGELFF
V gene: TRBV29-1; J gene: TRBJ1-1; clone size: .; D gene: .; CDR3 DNA: TGCAGCGTTGAGACTCTGAACACTGAAGCTTTCTTT; CDR3 protein: CSVETLNTEAFF
V gene: TRBV7-6; J gene: TRBJ1-3; clone size: .; D gene: .; CDR3 DNA: TGTGCCAGCAGCCCGATAGGCCCTGGAAACACCATATATTTT; CDR3 protein: CASSPIGPGNTIYF
V gene: TRBV5-5; J gene: TRBJ1-2; clone size: .; D gene: .; CDR3 DNA: TGTGCCAGCAGCTTGACAGTCTATGGCTACACCTTC; CDR3 protein: CASSLTVYGYTF
V gene: TRBV5-4; J gene: TRBJ2-1; clone size: .; D gene: .; CDR3 DNA: TGTGCCAGCGGGGAACAGGGAAGAATAAATGAGCAGTTCTTC; CDR3 protein: CASGEQGRINEQFF
V gene: TRBV27; J gene: TRBJ2-1; clone size: .; D gene: TRBD2; CDR3 DNA: TGTGCCAGCAGTATAAGACTAGCGGGAGGGACTGAGCAGTTCTTC; CDR3 protein: CASSIRLAGGTEQFF
V gene: TRBV10-3; J gene: TRBJ1-5; clone size: .; D gene: .; CDR3 DNA: TGTGCCATCAGTGAGTCGGGCAGGGAAGGGGCCAATCAGCCCCAGCATTTT; CDR3 protein: CAISESGREGANQPQHF
V gene: TRBV4-3; J gene: TRBJ2-1; clone size: .; D gene: TRBD2; CDR3 DNA: TGCGCCAGCAGCCAAGATACGGGACTAGCGGGTAGCAATGAGCAGTTCTTC; CDR3 protein: CASSQDTGLAGSNEQFF
V gene: TRBV27; J gene: TRBJ2-1; clone size: once; D gene: .; CDR3 DNA: TGTGCCAGCAGTTTACTTCCCGCGGTGGGTATGGCGAACTGGTTGAATGAGCAGTTCTTC; CDR3 protein: CASSLLPAVGMANWLNEQFF
V gene: TRBV5-6; J gene: TRBJ1-1; clone size: .; D gene: .; CDR3 DNA: TGTGCCAGCAGCTTGGATCTCGTTAACACTGAAGCTTTCTTT; CDR3 protein: CASSLDLVNTEAFF
V gene: TRBV25-1; J gene: TRBJ2-1; clone size: .; D gene: TRBD2; CDR3 DNA: TGTGCCAGCATGCGGGAGGGCCGGAATGAGCAGTTCTTC; CDR3 protein: CASMREGRNEQFF
V gene: TRBV9; J gene: TRBJ1-6; clone size: few; D gene: .; CDR3 DNA: TGTGCCAGCAGCGTAGGGACAGTTGCCAACTCACCCCTCCACTTT; CDR3 protein: CASSVGTVANSPLHF
V gene: TRBV27; J gene: TRBJ2-7; clone size: .; D gene: TRBD2; CDR3 DNA: TGTGCCAGCAGTTTGGGCGGGGGGGGTGGCGAGCAGTACTTC; CDR3 protein: CASSLGGGGGEQYF
V gene: TRBV28; J gene: TRBJ2-6; clone size: .; D gene: .; CDR3 DNA: TGTGCCAGCAGTTTAGTTGTCACTGGGGCCAACGTCCTGACTTTC; CDR3 protein: CASSLVVTGANVLTF